This TCR beta chain was captured by sequencing in a study of T cell responses to AZD1222 COVID-19 vaccine. To note about this clone: Its antigen is not identified.

Generated by immunoSEQ multiplex PCR, the TCRdb table keeps only in-frame clones and is missing some. The data show about 190,000 clones, 80% to 95% seen once. Study-wide results and limits: Variant regions that are unmutated are reportedly the target of nearly half of spike-specific TCRs. In all cases, repertoires were sampled only after the peak T cell response. Compared with day 0, the breadth and depth of the Spike-specific TCR repertoire rose significantly after two doses of AZD1222. Mapped onto spike, vaccine-associated CD4 TCRs spanned it and were dominant at 160-218 and 743-854.

Specimen: peripheral blood, collected on day 0 of AZD1222 vaccination. This TCR was recovered from an adult in good health.

In DNA, the CDR3 is TGTGCCAGCAGTCCACGGGGGGGCTGGACTGAAGCTTTCTTT. The encoded protein is CASSPRGGWTEAFF. The rearrangement joins TRBV3-1 (or the pseudogene TRBV3-2) to TRBJ1-1; TRBD1 might be the D (6 bases). Trimming took off 6 bases at V and 5 bases at J, with 16 bases between the two ends. Germline-derived CDR1 and CDR2 are LGHDT and YNNKEL (reference sequence). CDR3 size: 14 residues.